This T cell receptor (beta chain) is drawn from a study of shared clonotypes between healthy human individuals. Study in general: Three CD4 naive, three CD4 memory, two CD8 naive and one CD8 memory plate were used per donor. The study's findings and limits: Non-shared clonotypes showed lower generation probabilities than clonotypes common to all four donors.

The V end was cut by 1 base, the J end by 0 bases, with 10 bases between. This CDR3 spans 15 amino acids. CDR1 and CDR2 from the germline V gene are SGHDN and FVKESK. For this clone: As yet, its antigen is unknown.

The method was immunoSEQ multiplex PCR; TCRdb's version includes in-frame clones alone and lacks a portion of them. The sample consists of hundreds of thousands of clones, approximately 95% of them appearing once. CD8 cells classed as naive were CD45RO-negative and positively selected for CCR7, excluding terminally differentiated effector memory CD45RA+ cells. There were no recent acute infections or vaccinations among the donors, who were healthy HIV-negative adults. The TCR originated in a woman aged 30 to 39 in good health. The material sequenced was naive CD8+ T cells sorted from blood. The chain carries TRBV14 and TRBJ2-7, with unresolved D. CDR3 residues: CASSQGWKSSYEQYF. DNA for the CDR3: TGTGCCAGCAGCCAAGGGTGGAAGAGCTCCTACGAGCAGTACTTC. Together with reference TRBV14 and TRBJ2-7, the CDR3 gives the full variable domain: EAGVTQFPSHSVIEKGQTVTLRCDPISGHDNLYWYRRVMGKEIKFLLHFVKESKQDESGMPNNRFLAERTGGTYSTLKVQPAELEDSGVYFCASSQGWKSSYEQYFGPGTRLTVT.